This T cell receptor (beta chain) was identified during a study of T cells in Graves' hyperthyroidism and ophthalmopathy (dated by TCRdb to 2018 to 2020). About the study as a whole: Peripheral blood samples were taken at the time of initial diagnosis, prior to any treatment. To identify distinguishing TCR V-J signatures, a discovery cohort of 95 to 100 patients was used, comprising 43 with Graves' ophthalmopathy and around 60 with stable Graves' hyperthyroidism. Prospective prediction of ophthalmopathy was tested in an independent validation cohort consisting of fewer than 20 hyperthyroidism patients and 17 patients who later progressed to ophthalmopathy. For training and testing, the 95 to 100 patients in the discovery cohort were randomly divided in a 7:3 ratio. The study also compared thyroid tissue and blood T-cell repertoires from about 6 Graves' hyperthyroidism patients. After blood sampling, hyperthyroidism patients were treated with methimazole at a starting dose of 30 mg daily, and ophthalmopathy patients were treated with high-dose intravenous methylprednisolone. The paper describes TCR Vbeta CDR3 sequencing of 120 to 150 peripheral blood samples, made up of 43 ophthalmopathy patients, 70 to 80 hyperthyroidism patients and 17 progressor patients. The full study reports these points: No statistical method was used to set the sample size in advance, and investigators knew the group allocation. Most expanded thyroid clonotypes (frequency above 0.001) were also found in blood, which suggests that blood repertoires may mirror thyroid immune responses. During validation, the model predicted progression to ophthalmopathy a median of approximately 7 months ahead of onset, with just under 71% sensitivity and 72.22% specificity. In cross-validation, a model built on a 13 V-J signature told ophthalmopathy apart from stable hyperthyroidism with approximately 90% sensitivity and approximately 84% specificity, and in testing the same model reached 80%/75%.

In regard to this clonotype: Its antigen is unknown. No base-level quality is on record; no much larger clone is a single base apart.

The TCR beta CDR3 regions were amplified from the RNA transcripts. The first round of RT-PCR for the TCR CDR3 was performed with the HTBI primer set and the Qiagen OneStep RT-PCR kit. The libraries were constructed in a second round of multiplex PCR and then size-selected and purified. The libraries were sequenced on an Illumina HiSeq2000 using paired-end 100 bp reads. In the paper's pipeline: SOAPnuke was used to process the raw data, throwing out any read that contained adapters or uncalled bases, had a mean Phred below 15, or lacked an exact constant-primer or identifier match. COPE v1.2.5 was used to merge the high-quality paired reads, and each unique nucleotide sequence was defined as a clonotype. MiTCR v1.1 was used to align the clonotypes against IMGT TRBV, TRBD and TRBJ reference segments. The analysis included only V-J combinations with a frequency above 0.0001, which together covered more than 98% of the repertoires. The TCS score was defined as the ratio of F50 (clonal expansion) to E x V (chaos), calculated using BLOSUM62-based TCRdist between CDR3 peptides within each V-J. Welch's t-statistics and random forest reduced roughly 530 V-J features to 10 to 15, which were used in a naive Bayes classifier (R e1071). The similarity between thyroid and blood repertoires was quantified using the Morisita-Horn index. The public reads were run again by TCRdb, first through fastp at Q25 and then through MiXCR, and only productive beta chains were kept. One record per CDR3 amino acid sequence lists the most common genes and DNA. None of the V and J calls come from the authors' own analysis; TCRdb made them. The sample table lists nearly 750,000 distinct CDR3 sequences, 30% to 40% of them with a count of one. Jointly, the top ten make up roughly 30% of the sample.

The germline V gene (reference sequence) gives CDR1 as SEHNR and CDR2 as FQNEAQ. After removal of 6 bases from V and 7 bases from J, the junction retains 7 bases not matched to a gene. CDR3 length: 13 amino acids, cysteine to phenylalanine. CDR3 DNA only is kept here, 39 bases in frame from base 1. A patient counted as having stable Graves' hyperthyroidism if no progression to ophthalmopathy occurred over 18 months of follow-up. Hyperthyroidism patients were newly diagnosed, with disease duration under 2 months, and aged 18 to 65 years. Exclusion was applied to patients with uncontrolled infections, other autoimmune diseases, pregnancy or lactation. Diagnoses were based on clinical symptoms, serum thyroxine and TRAb, thyroid ultrasound and orbital computed tomography. PBMCs were separated from approximately 9.9 ml of fresh peripheral blood using Ficoll-Paque density gradient centrifugation. Total RNA was extracted with Trizol reagent, and quality was checked on an Agilent 2100 Bioanalyzer.

The V and J segments used are TRBV7-9 and TRBJ2-7, with 9 bases aligning to TRBD1. The sequence was collected from a woman aged 40 to 50 with Graves' hyperthyroidism. Sequenced: blood. The CDR3 protein sequence reads: CASSDRGWKEQYF. The DNA is TGTGCCAGCAGTGACAGGGGGTGGAAGGAGCAGTACTTC.